This T cell receptor beta chain was identified during a study of identical twins. TCRdb recomputed calls from the 5' RACE reads with MiXCR, one row per CDR3 protein. The sample has about 720,000 distinct CDR3 sequences; roughly 20% are singletons. V gave up 4 bases and J gave up 8 bases, with 21 bases separating them. There are 16 residues in the CDR3. CDR1 is SGHVS and CDR2 is FNYEAQ in the germline V gene. The table lists this clonotype with a count of one. These data were also filed under a second study, of T cells expressing NK-cell markers.

The receptor was isolated from a woman aged 18-29 years in good health. V and J are TRBV7-6 and TRBJ2-1, with D possibly matching TRBD1 (6 bases). Sequencing was carried out using PBMCs. DNA for the CDR3: TGTGCCAGCAGCTCGCGTGAACAGGGACCTGGGGATGAGCAGTTCTTC. It is translated as CASSSREQGPGDEQFF.